This T cell receptor (beta chain) emerged from a study of shared clonotypes between healthy human individuals. The CDR3 runs 12 residues. CDR1 is LGHNT and CDR2 is FRNRAP in the germline V gene. Deletions cut 1 base from V and 5 bases from J, with 5 bases between. This clone was seen only once. Its antigen is as yet unknown. Broader study findings: What limited the represented genetic and exposure-history diversity was the small number of donors.

How the authors handled the data: Junction-only sequences produced by ImmunoSEQ had no quality scores, so filtering differed. Clones were read by immunoSEQ multiplex PCR, and TCRdb kept only the in-frame ones, dropping some. The V and J calls and clone size were taken over from that table, and D and trimming were inferred from the DNA. The table records about 380,000 clones, roughly 96% of them present only once. The sequence derives from a young man in good health. The rearrangement joins TRBV12-5 to TRBJ2-5; D uncertain. The sample comprised memory CD8+ T cells sorted from blood. The subset here: CD45RO+ cells pooled with CCR7-negative TemRA cells. CDR3 DNA sequence: TGTGCTAGTGGTTTGGATTTGGAGACCCAGTACTTC. It encodes CASGLDLETQYF.